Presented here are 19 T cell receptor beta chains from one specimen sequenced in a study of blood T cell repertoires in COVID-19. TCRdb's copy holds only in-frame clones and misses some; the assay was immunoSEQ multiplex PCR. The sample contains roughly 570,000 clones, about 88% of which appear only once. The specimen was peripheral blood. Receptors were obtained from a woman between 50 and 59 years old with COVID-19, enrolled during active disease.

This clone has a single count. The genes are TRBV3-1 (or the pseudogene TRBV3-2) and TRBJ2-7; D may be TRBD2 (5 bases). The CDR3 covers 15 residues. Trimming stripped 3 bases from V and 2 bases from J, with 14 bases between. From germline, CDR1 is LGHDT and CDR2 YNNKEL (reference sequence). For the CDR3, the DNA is TGTGCCAGCAGCCACCGACTTGGACTCACCTACGAGCAGTACTTC. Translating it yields CASSHRLGLTYEQYF.

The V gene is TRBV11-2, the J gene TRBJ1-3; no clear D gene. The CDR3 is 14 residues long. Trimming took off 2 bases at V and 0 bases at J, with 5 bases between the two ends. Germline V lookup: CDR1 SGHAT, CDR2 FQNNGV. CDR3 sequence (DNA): TGTGCCAGCAGCTTAAGTAGCTCTGGAAACACCATATATTTT. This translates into CASSLSSSGNTIYF. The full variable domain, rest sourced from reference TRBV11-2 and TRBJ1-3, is EAGVAQSPRYKIIEKRQSVAFWCNPISGHATLYWYQQILGQGPKLLIQFQNNGVVDDSQLPKDRFSAERLKGVDSTLKIQPAKLEDSAVYLCASSLSSSGNTIYFGEGSWLTVV.

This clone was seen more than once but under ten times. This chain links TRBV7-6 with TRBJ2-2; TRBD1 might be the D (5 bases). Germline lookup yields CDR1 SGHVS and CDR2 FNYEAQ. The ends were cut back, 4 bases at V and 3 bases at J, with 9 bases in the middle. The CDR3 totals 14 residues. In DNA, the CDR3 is TGTGCCAGCAGCTCTAGACAGCACACCGGGGAGCTGTTTTTT. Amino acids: CASSSRQHTGELFF.

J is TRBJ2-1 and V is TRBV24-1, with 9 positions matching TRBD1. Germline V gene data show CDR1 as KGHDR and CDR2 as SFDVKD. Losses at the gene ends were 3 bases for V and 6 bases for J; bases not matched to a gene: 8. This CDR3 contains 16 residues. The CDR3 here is CATSDVRDRAANEQFF. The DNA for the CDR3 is TGTGCCACCAGTGATGTCCGGGACAGGGCGGCCAATGAGCAGTTCTTC.

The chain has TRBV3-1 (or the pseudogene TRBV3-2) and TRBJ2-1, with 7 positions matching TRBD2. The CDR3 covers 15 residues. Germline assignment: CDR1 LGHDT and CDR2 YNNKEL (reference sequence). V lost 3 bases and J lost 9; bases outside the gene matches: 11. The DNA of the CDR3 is TGTGCCAGCAGCCAGCGAAGCGGGGCAGGTGGTGAGCAGTTCTTC. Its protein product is CASSQRSGAGGEQFF.

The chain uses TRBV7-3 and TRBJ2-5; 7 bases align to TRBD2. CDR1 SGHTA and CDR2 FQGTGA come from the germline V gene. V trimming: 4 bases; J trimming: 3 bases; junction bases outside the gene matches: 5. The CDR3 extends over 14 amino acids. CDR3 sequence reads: CASSSRGREETQYF. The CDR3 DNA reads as TGTGCCAGCAGCTCCCGCGGGAGAGAAGAGACCCAGTACTTC.

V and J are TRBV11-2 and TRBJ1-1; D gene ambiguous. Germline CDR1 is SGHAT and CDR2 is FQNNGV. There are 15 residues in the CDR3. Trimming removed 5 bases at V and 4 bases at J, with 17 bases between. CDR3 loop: CASSRPLAEGTEAFF. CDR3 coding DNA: TGTGCCAGCAGCCGCCCCCTGGCGGAAGGCACTGAAGCTTTCTTT.

CDR3 DNA: TGCGCCAGCAGTCGGAGAGGGGGCTTGGGCACTGAAGCTTTCTTT. Translation: CASSRRGGLGTEAFF. The rearrangement links TRBV4-1 to TRBJ1-1, with TRBD1 matching 7 bases. Germline CDR1 and CDR2: MGHRA and YSYEKL. V dropped 6 bases and J dropped 4; count of bases not matched to a gene: 11. The CDR3 runs to 15 residues.

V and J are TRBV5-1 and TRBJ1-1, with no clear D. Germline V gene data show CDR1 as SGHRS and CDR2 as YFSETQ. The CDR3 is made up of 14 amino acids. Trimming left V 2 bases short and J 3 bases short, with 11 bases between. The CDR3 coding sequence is TGCGCCAGCAGCTTTAGCGTAAGGGACACTGAAGCTTTCTTT. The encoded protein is CASSFSVRDTEAFF.

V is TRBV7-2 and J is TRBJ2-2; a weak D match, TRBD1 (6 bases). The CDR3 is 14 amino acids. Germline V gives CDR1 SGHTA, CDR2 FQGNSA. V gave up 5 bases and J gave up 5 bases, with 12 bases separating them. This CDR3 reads CASSERTVTGELFF. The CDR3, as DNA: TGTGCCAGCAGCGAACGGACAGTAACCGGGGAGCTGTTTTTT.

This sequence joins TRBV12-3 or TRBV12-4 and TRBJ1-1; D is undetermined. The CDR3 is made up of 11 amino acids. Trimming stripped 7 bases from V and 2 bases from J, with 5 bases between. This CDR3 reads CASTHNTEAFF. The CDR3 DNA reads TGTGCCAGCACCCATAACACTGAAGCTTTCTTT.

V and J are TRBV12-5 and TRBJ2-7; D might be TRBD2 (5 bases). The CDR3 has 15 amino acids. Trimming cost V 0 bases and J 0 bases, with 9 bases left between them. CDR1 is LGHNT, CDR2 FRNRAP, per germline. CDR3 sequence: CASGLVGGASYEQYF. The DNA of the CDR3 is TGTGCTAGTGGTTTGGTAGGAGGAGCCTCCTACGAGCAGTACTTC.

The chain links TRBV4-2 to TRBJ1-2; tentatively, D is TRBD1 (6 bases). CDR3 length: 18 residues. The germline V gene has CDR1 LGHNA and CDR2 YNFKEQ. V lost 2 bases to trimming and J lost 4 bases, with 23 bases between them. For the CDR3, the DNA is TGTGCCAGCAGCCAAACACTCGGGCCACAGGGACATCTCTATGGCTACACCTTC. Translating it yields CASSQTLGPQGHLYGYTF.

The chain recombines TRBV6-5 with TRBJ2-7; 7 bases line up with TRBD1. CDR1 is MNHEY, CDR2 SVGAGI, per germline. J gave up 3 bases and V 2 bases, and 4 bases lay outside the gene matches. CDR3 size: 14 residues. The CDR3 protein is CASSYRQGNYEQYF. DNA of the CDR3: TGTGCCAGCAGTTACAGACAGGGTAACTACGAGCAGTACTTC.

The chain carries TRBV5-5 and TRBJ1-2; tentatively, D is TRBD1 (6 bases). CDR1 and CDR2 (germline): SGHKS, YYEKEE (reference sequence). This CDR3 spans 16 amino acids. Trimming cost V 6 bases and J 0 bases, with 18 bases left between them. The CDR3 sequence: CASTGGGLRANYGYTF. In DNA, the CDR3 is TGTGCCAGCACCGGCGGGGGGCTCAGAGCTAACTATGGCTACACCTTC.

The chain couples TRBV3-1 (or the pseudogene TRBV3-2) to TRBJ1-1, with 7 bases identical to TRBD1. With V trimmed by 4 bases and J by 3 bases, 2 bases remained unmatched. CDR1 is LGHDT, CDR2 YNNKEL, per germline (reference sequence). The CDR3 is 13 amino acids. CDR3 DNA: TGTGCCAGCAGCCTTAGGGGGCACACTGAAGCTTTCTTT. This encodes CASSLRGHTEAFF.

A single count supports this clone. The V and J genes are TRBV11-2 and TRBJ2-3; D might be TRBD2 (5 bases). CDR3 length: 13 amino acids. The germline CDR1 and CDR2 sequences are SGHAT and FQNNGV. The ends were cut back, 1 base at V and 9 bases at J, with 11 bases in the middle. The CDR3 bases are TGTGCCAGCAGCTTAGCCGAGTCGGGGACGCAGTATTTT. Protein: CASSLAESGTQYF.

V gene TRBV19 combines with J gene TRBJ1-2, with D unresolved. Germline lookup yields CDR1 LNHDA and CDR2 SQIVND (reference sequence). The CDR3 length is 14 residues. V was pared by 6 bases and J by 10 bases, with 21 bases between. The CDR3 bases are TGTGCCAGTAGCCGGAGCCTCGGGTATGAACTCTACACCTTC. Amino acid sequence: CASSRSLGYELYTF.

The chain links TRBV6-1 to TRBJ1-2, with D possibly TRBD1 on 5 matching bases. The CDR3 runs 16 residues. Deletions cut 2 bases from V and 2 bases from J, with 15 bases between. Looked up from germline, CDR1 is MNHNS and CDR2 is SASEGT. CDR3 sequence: CASSESGSGMNYGYTF. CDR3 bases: TGTGCCAGCAGTGAAAGTGGGTCAGGGATGAACTATGGCTACACCTTC.